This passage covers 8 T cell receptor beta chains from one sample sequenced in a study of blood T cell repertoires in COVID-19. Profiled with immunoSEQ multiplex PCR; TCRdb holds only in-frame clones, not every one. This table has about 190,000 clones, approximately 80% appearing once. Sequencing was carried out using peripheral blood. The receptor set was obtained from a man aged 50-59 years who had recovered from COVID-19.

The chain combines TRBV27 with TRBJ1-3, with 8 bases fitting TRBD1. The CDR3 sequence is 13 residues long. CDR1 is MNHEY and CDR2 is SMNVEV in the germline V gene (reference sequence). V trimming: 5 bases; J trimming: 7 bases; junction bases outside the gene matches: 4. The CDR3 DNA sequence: TGTGCCAGCAGTCGGCAGGGGGCGAACACCATATATTTT. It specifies CASSRQGANTIYF.

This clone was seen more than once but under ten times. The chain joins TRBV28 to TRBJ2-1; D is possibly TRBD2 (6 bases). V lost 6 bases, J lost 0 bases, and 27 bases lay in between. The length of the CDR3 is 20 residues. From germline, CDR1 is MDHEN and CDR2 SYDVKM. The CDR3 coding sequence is TGTGCCAGCAGGCCCAGCCTAGCGTCGAATTTTAAGAGCTCCTACAATGAGCAGTTCTTC. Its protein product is CASRPSLASNFKSSYNEQFF.

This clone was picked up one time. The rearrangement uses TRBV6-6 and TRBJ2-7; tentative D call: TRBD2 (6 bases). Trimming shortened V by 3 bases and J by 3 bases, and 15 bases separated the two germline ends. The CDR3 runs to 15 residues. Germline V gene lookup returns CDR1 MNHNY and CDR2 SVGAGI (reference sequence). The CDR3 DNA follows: TGTGCCAGCAGTTATAGGACTACGCTCGACTACGAGCAGTACTTC. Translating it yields CASSYRTTLDYEQYF.

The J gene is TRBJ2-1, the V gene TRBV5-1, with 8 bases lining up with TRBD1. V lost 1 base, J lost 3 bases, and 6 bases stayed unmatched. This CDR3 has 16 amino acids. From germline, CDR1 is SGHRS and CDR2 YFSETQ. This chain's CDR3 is CASSLSGTGNYNEQFF. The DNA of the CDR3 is TGCGCCAGCAGCTTGTCCGGGACAGGCAACTACAATGAGCAGTTCTTC.

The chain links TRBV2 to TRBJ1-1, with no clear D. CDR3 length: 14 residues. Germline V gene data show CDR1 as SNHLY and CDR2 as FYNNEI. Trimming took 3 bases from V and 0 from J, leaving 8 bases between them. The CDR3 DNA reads TGTGCCAGCAGTGACGGAGTCATGAACACTGAAGCTTTCTTT. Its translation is CASSDGVMNTEAFF.

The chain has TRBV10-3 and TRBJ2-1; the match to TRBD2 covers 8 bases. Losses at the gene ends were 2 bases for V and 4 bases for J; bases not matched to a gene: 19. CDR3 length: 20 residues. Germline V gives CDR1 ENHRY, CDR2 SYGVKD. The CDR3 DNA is TGTGCCATCAGTGAGCCCCCCGAGACTAGCGAGACGGTAAATTACAATGAGCAGTTCTTC. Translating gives CAISEPPETSETVNYNEQFF.

This chain's CDR3 is CASSLQGPNVLTF. In DNA form, the CDR3 reads TGTGCCAGCAGCCTACAGGGGCCTAACGTCCTGACTTTC. This chain links TRBV7-9 with TRBJ2-6, with TRBD1 matching over 7 bases. Germline trimming cut 5 bases from V and 10 bases from J; bases unmatched to any gene: 5. The germline CDR1 and CDR2 sequences are SEHNR and FQNEAQ (reference sequence). This CDR3 contains 13 residues.

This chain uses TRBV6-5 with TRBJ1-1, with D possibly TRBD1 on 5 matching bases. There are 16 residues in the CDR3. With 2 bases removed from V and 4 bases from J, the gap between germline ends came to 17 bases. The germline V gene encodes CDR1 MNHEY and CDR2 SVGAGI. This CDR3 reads CASSYGGGSAGTEAFF. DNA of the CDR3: TGTGCCAGCAGTTACGGGGGAGGTTCCGCGGGCACTGAAGCTTTCTTT.